This T cell receptor (beta chain) was identified during a study of blood T cells in healthy people across ages. General study findings and limits: Higher diversity, along with more naive CD4+ cells, distinguished long-lived donors from aged donors. Since the PBMCs were unsorted, naive and antigen-experienced cells could not be conclusively compared.

The sample, about 9.2 milliliters of peripheral blood, was drawn from each donor. To note about this clonotype: Its antigen is not identified.

The second PCR ran roughly 7 to 12 cycles with a sample-barcoded 5' primer and J-beta primers. Unique molecular identifiers of 12 random nucleotides labeled each cDNA. TCRdb reprocessed the 5' RACE reads via MiXCR and lists one record per CDR3 protein. The sample includes roughly 1.6 million distinct CDR3 sequences, roughly a third of them seen just once. The sequence was collected from a woman under 40 in good health. Sequencing used blood.

CDR3 nucleotides: TGCGCCAGCAGTGAGACCGGCTCCTATAATTCACCCCTCCACTTT. As protein: CASSETGSYNSPLHF. The chain links TRBV10-2 to TRBJ1-6; D is ambiguous. V gave up 2 bases and J gave up 0 bases, with 5 bases separating them. The CDR3 has 15 amino acids. Germline CDR1 WSHSY, CDR2 SAAADI.